The T cell receptor beta chain under discussion was sequenced for a study of CD8+CD57+ T cells in acquired aplastic anemia. At the level of the study: Yields of DNA that came from sorted CD4+ and CD8+ cells averaged approximately 3.5 ug. General observations from the study: Levels of CD8+ Simpson's diversity were not significantly distinct in patients versus controls. Found in both controls and patients were fewer than 35 CD8+ CDR3 sequences.

TCR beta VDJ combinations and CDR3 sequences were profiled from genomic DNA. TCRdb itself ran the reads through MiXCR, one entry per CDR3 protein. The sample lists 150,000 to 200,000 distinct CDR3 sequences, 64% occurring once. As concerns this clonotype: Its specificity is unknown.

V shed 1 base and J 2 bases; nucleotides not matched to a gene: 4. In germline, CDR1 is SEHNR, CDR2 FQNEAQ (reference sequence). The CDR3 is 16 amino acids. The sequenced sample consisted of sorted CD4+, CD8+, or CD8+CD57+ T cells (not recorded which) from PBMCs. The TCR comes from a human donor with severe aplastic anemia or a healthy control (not recorded which). The rearrangement links TRBV7-9 to TRBJ2-3; 9 nucleotides line up with TRBD2. In DNA form, the CDR3 reads TGTGCCAGCAGCTTAGGGCGGGGGGGTCACACAGATACGCAGTATTTT. Its protein product is CASSLGRGGHTDTQYF. The entire variable domain, with the rest obtained from reference TRBV7-9 and TRBJ2-3, is as follows: DTGVSQNPRHKITKRGQNVTFRCDPISEHNRLYWYRQTLGQGPEFLTYFQNEAQLEKSRLLSDRFSAERPKGSFSTLEIQRTEQGDSAMYLCASSLGRGGHTDTQYFGPGTRLTVL.